Listed here are 22 T cell receptor beta chains from one sample, sequenced in a study of T cells in Graves' hyperthyroidism and ophthalmopathy. TCR beta CDR3 regions were amplified from RNA. A first-round RT-PCR of the TCR CDR3 used the HTBI primer set. TCRdb re-derived calls from the multiplex PCR reads in MiXCR, one entry per CDR3 protein. The data show nearly 750,000 distinct CDR3 sequences, approximately 40% seen once. The source material was blood. Source of these receptors: a woman in her thirties or forties with Graves' hyperthyroidism.

This clonotype was recorded at least ten times. This rearrangement joins TRBV19 to TRBJ1-6; no firm D call. The CDR3 loop spans 15 amino acids. Trimming took 3 bases from V and 12 from J, leaving 18 bases between them. Germline V gene sequence: CDR1 LNHDA, CDR2 SQIVND (reference sequence). As DNA, the CDR3 is TGTGCCAGTAGTATTGAGGGCCGAGGCCAGGAACCCCTCCACTTT. Protein sequence: CASSIEGRGQEPLHF.

Comment on this clonotype: At one end the junction does not follow the germline gene, possibly because of a read error. The genes are TRBV28 and TRBJ2-7; possible D gene TRBD1, 6 bases. The CDR3 length is 11 residues. CDR1 MDHEN and CDR2 SYDVKM come from the germline V gene. The CDR3 DNA reads TGTGCCAGCAGTATGCTCCGGGACATCCACTTC. It encodes CASSMLRDIHF.

There are a few counts of this clonotype. The chain links TRBV12-3 or TRBV12-4 to TRBJ2-5; no reliable D call. CDR3 size: 13 residues. Deletions cut 3 bases from V and 4 bases from J, with 9 bases between. The CDR3 spells CASSFMVGETQYF. In DNA form, the CDR3 reads TGTGCCAGCAGTTTTATGGTGGGAGAGACCCAGTACTTC.

The rearrangement links TRBV7-9 to TRBJ2-7; TRBD2 agrees at 8 bases. The CDR3 totals 17 residues. The germline CDR1 and CDR2 sequences are SEHNR and FQNEAQ (reference sequence). J was trimmed by 3 bases and V by 5 bases; bases with no gene match: 15. CDR3 in DNA: TGTGCCAGCAGCCCCTCTTGGTCACTAGCGGAGGACTACGAGCAGTACTTC. It yields the protein CASSPSWSLAEDYEQYF.

This clonotype was seen ten or more times. V and J are TRBV7-8 and TRBJ1-1; D not resolved. Deletions cut 5 bases from V and 3 bases from J, with 22 bases between. The CDR3 is 17 amino acids. Germline values: CDR1 SGHVS, CDR2 FQNEAQ. CDR3 in DNA: TGTGCCAGCAGCCCCAGACGAACACTCAGGTCGCACACTGAAGCTTTCTTT. This codes for CASSPRRTLRSHTEAFF.

In this sample, this clonotype turned up many times. The chain employs TRBV5-1 and TRBJ1-1; 7 nucleotides match TRBD1. Germline lookup yields CDR1 SGHRS and CDR2 YFSETQ. V gave up 7 bases and J gave up 3 bases; unmatched junction bases: 15. The CDR3 spans 16 residues. CDR3: CASRGLSAGGDTEAFF. The CDR3 DNA follows: TGCGCCAGCCGCGGTCTCTCTGCAGGGGGTGACACTGAAGCTTTCTTT.

The V call is TRBV6-1, the J call TRBJ2-5; 11 nucleotides align to TRBD1. This CDR3 is 16 amino acids long. CDR1 MNHNS and CDR2 SASEGT come from the germline V gene. V lost 6 bases, J lost 4 bases, and 10 bases stayed unmatched. The CDR3 reads CASRDPGTGGGETQYF. The DNA of the CDR3 is TGTGCCAGCAGGGATCCCGGGACAGGGGGGGGAGAGACCCAGTACTTC.

This clonotype was seen ten or more times. The V gene is TRBV7-2, the J gene TRBJ1-1; 8 nucleotides match TRBD1. Germline CDR1 SGHTA, CDR2 FQGNSA. The CDR3 runs to 14 residues. V dropped 5 bases and J dropped 11; count of bases not matched to a gene: 13. CDR3 amino acids: CASSLPPGQARAFF. The DNA for the CDR3 is TGTGCCAGCAGCCTCCCCCCGGGACAGGCTCGTGCTTTCTTT. Full variable domain (missing parts from reference TRBV7-2 and TRBJ1-1): GAGVSQSPSNKVTEKGKDVELRCDPISGHTALYWYRQSLGQGLEFLIYFQGNSAPDKSGLPSDRFSAERTGGSVSTLTIQRTQQEDSAVYLCASSLPPGQARAFFGQGTRLTVV.

As for this clonotype: A much bigger clone sits one base away, suggesting this may be a read error. This CDR3 is missing its conserved last phenylalanine or tryptophan, likely due to a read error. V usage is TRBV13 and J usage is TRBJ1-6; 7 bases match TRBD1. Per the germline V gene, CDR1 is PRHDT and CDR2 is FYEKMQ (reference sequence). Trimming at V came to 5 bases and at J to 10 bases, leaving 8 bases not matched to a gene. The CDR3 sequence is 14 residues long. The CDR3 nucleotides are TGTGCCAGCAGCCGAACCGGGACAGCATCACCCCTCCACCTT. This encodes CASSRTGTASPLHL.

Only one count was recorded for this clonotype. A much larger clone lies a single base off, so this may be a read error. This CDR3 fails to terminate in the conserved phenylalanine or tryptophan, so it likely reflects a read error. The genes are TRBV19 and TRBJ1-6; D ambiguous. This CDR3 comprises 16 residues. The V end was cut by 6 bases, the J end by 4 bases, with 16 bases between. Germline lookup yields CDR1 LNHDA and CDR2 SQIVND (reference sequence). Here the CDR3 DNA reads TGTGCCAGTAGACCGAGGGTCGCAGAGTATAATTCACCCCTCCACGTT. Encoded protein: CASRPRVAEYNSPLHV.

The V gene is TRBV10-3, the J gene TRBJ1-5; 8 bases fit TRBD1. V shed 3 bases and J 4 bases; nucleotides not matched to a gene: 11. The CDR3 is 17 residues long. Germline assignment: CDR1 ENHRY and CDR2 SYGVKD. CDR3 sequence (DNA): TGTGCCATCAGTGATTGGGACAGGTCTACTGCTAATCAGCCCCAGCATTTT. Translated, it gives CAISDWDRSTANQPQHF.

The chain employs TRBV5-4 and TRBJ1-6, with 10 positions matching TRBD1. The germline V gene encodes CDR1 SGHNT and CDR2 YYREEE (reference sequence). This CDR3 is 16 amino acids long. The V segment lost 3 bases and the J segment 6 bases; nucleotides outside the gene matches: 6. CDR3 DNA sequence: TGTGCCAGCAGCTGGGAGACAGGGGGCGGTAATTCACCCCTCCACTTT. It yields the protein CASSWETGGGNSPLHF. The complete variable domain, with remaining parts taken from reference TRBV5-4 and TRBJ1-6, reads ETGVTQSPTHLIKTRGQQVTLRCSSQSGHNTVSWYQQALGQGPQFIFQYYREEENGRGNFPPRFSGLQFPNYSSELNVNALELDDSALYLCASSWETGGGNSPLHFGNGTRLTVT.

The CDR3, as DNA: TGTGCCAGTAGTATTTTCTCGGGATCACTCCCGAGGGGCTACACCTTC. Protein sequence: CASSIFSGSLPRGYTF. V is TRBV19 and J is TRBJ1-2; D is unclear. Germline lookup yields CDR1 LNHDA and CDR2 SQIVND (reference sequence). This CDR3 comprises 16 residues. Between the trimmed V and J ends, which lost 3 bases and 8 bases, there was a span of 22 bases. Using reference TRBV19 and TRBJ1-2 for the parts outside the CDR3, the full variable domain is DGGITQSPKYLFRKEGQNVTLSCEQNLNHDAMYWYRQDPGQGLRLIYYSQIVNDFQKGDIAEGYSVSREKKESFPLTVTSAQKNPTAFYLCASSIFSGSLPRGYTFGSGTRLTVV.

The chain couples TRBV25-1 to TRBJ2-7; 11 nucleotides match TRBD1. The CDR3 runs 13 residues. V gave up 8 bases and J gave up 7 bases; unmatched junction bases: 7. Germline lookup yields CDR1 MGHDK and CDR2 SYGVNS. The CDR3 DNA sequence: TGTGCCAGCTGTGGACAGGGGGCAGAAGAGCAGTACTTC. This encodes CASCGQGAEEQYF.

The chain has TRBV29-1 and TRBJ2-7; 8 nucleotides align to TRBD1. This CDR3 has 11 residues. The germline gives CDR1 SQVTM, CDR2 ANQGSEA. The CDR3 sequence is CTGTGLGEQYF. For the CDR3, the DNA is TGCACCGGGACAGGTCTGGGCGAGCAGTACTTC.

This clonotype was observed a few times. This chain connects TRBV25-1 to TRBJ2-7; tentatively, D is TRBD1 (6 bases). CDR3 length: 13 residues. CDR1 is MGHDK, CDR2 SYGVNS, per germline. The CDR3 is CATALEGDYEQYF. CDR3 nucleotides: TGTGCGACAGCACTAGAGGGGGACTACGAGCAGTACTTC.

The chain recombines TRBV6-2 or TRBV6-3 with TRBJ1-2; D gene ambiguous. Germline lookup yields CDR1 MNHEY and CDR2 SVGEGT. The V and J ends lost 2 bases and 6 bases respectively, with 13 bases between them. CDR3 length: 14 residues. CDR3 in amino acids: CASSYGVPGNGYTF. The CDR3 nucleotides read TGTGCCAGCAGTTACGGGGTCCCCGGTAATGGCTACACCTTC.

The V gene is TRBV11-2, the J gene TRBJ1-1; D is uncertain. The CDR3 contains 13 residues. In germline, CDR1 is SGHAT, CDR2 FQNNGV. V lost 3 bases and J 4 bases, leaving 9 bases between the germline ends. CDR3 in amino acids: CASSLEEGTEAFF. CDR3 nucleotides: TGTGCCAGCAGCTTGGAGGAGGGCACTGAAGCTTTCTTT.

The chain links TRBV7-2 to TRBJ2-1; 11 bases are shared with TRBD2. Germline lookup yields CDR1 SGHTA and CDR2 FQGNSA. J was trimmed by 9 bases and V by 5 bases; bases with no gene match: 9. The CDR3 is 15 amino acids. CDR3 sequence (DNA): TGTGCCAGCAGCGCCCCGGGACTAGCGGCAAGTGAGCAGTTCTTC. This translates into CASSAPGLAASEQFF.

V is TRBV19 and J is TRBJ1-2; maybe TRBD1 (5 bases). Germline lookup yields CDR1 LNHDA and CDR2 SQIVND (reference sequence). The CDR3 length is 16 residues. The V and J ends lost 9 bases and 1 base respectively, with 21 bases between them. The CDR3 protein is CASSWGTLDFNYGYTF. CDR3 sequence (DNA): TGTGCCAGCAGCTGGGGGACGCTGGACTTTAACTATGGCTACACCTTC.

This clonotype has a handful of counts. The chain carries TRBV12-3 or TRBV12-4 and TRBJ1-2, with 12 bases aligning to TRBD1. The junction had 9 bases not matched to a gene; V was cut back by 7 bases and J by 6 bases. This CDR3 has 15 amino acids. Here the CDR3 reads CASTIGTGGANGYTF. The CDR3 nucleotides are TGTGCCAGCACCATCGGGACAGGGGGCGCGAATGGCTACACCTTC.

Of note for this clonotype: This may come from a read error, since a much larger clone is one base off. This sequence joins TRBV11-2 and TRBJ1-1; D unclear. Germline V gene sequence: CDR1 SGHAT, CDR2 FQNNGV. The V and J ends lost 7 bases and 1 base respectively, with 7 bases between them. This CDR3 is built from 12 residues. The CDR3 loop is CASTPKNTEAFF. The DNA of the CDR3 is TGTGCCAGCACCCCGAAGAACACTGAAGCTTTCTTT.